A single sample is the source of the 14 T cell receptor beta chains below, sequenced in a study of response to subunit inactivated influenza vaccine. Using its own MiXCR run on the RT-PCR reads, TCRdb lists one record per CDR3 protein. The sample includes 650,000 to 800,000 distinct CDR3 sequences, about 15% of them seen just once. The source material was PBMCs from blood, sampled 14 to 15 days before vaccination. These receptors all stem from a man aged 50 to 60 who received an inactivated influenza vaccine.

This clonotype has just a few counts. CDR3 sequence reads: CASSLDGTSMFF. Written as DNA, the CDR3 is TGTGCCAGCAGCTTGGATGGGACTAGCATGTTCTTC. The chain recombines TRBV5-5 with TRBJ2-1; TRBD2 aligns across 9 bases. The CDR3 is made up of 12 amino acids. Trimming cost V 0 bases and J 15 bases; bases outside gene matches: 4. Per the germline V gene, CDR1 is SGHKS and CDR2 is YYEKEE (reference sequence).

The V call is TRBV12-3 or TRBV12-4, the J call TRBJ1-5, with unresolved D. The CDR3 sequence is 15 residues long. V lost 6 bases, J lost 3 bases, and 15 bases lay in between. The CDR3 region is CASRAAGFNNQPQHF. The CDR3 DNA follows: TGTGCCAGCAGGGCCGCGGGGTTTAACAATCAGCCCCAGCATTTT.

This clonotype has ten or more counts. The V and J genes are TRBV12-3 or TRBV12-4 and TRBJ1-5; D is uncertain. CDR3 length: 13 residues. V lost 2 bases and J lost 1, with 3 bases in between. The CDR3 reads CASSLFSNQPQHF. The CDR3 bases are TGTGCCAGCAGTTTATTCAGCAATCAGCCCCAGCATTTT.

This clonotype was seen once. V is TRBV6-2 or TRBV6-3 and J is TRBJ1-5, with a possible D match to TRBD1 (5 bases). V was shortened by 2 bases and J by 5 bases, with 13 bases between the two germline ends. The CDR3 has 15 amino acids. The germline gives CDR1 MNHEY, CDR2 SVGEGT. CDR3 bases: TGTGCCAGCAGTTACCATCGAGGGGATTATCAGCCCCAGCATTTT. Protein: CASSYHRGDYQPQHF.

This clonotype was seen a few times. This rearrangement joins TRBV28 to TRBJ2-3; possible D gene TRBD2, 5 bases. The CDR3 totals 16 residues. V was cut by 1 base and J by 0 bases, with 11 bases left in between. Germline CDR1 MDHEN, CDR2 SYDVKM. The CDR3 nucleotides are TGTGCCAGCAGTTTATTCGCGGGTGCTAGCACAGATACGCAGTATTTT. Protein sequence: CASSLFAGASTDTQYF.

The CDR3 region has the DNA TGCAGTGCTGGAGGGACAGCCCAAATCTACGAGCAGTACTTC. It codes for CSAGGTAQIYEQYF. The J gene is TRBJ2-7, the V gene TRBV20-1; D perhaps matches TRBD1 (7 bases). Germline-derived CDR1 and CDR2 are DFQATT and SNEGSKA (reference sequence). CDR3 length: 14 amino acids. V was clipped by 5 bases and J by 3 bases, with 17 bases between them.

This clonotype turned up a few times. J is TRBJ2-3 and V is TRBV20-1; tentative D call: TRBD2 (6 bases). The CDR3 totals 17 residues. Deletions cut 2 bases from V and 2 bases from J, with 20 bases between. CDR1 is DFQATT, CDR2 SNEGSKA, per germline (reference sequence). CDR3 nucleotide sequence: TGCAGTGCTAGACCAAGGAACGGGAGAAATCCCACAGATACGCAGTATTTT. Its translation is CSARPRNGRNPTDTQYF.

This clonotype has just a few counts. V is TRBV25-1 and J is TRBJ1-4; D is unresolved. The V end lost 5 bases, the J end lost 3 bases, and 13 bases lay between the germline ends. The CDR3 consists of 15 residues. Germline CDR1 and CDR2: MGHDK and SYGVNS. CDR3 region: CASSPGSGPNEKLFF. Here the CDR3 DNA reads TGTGCCAGCAGTCCCGGATCAGGCCCTAATGAAAAACTGTTTTTT.

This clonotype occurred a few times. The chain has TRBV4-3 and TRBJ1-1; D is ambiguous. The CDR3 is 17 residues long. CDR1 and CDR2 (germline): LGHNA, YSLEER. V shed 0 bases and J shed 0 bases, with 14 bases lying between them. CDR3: CASSQDVQFVMNTEAFF. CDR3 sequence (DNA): TGCGCCAGCAGCCAAGACGTCCAGTTTGTGATGAACACTGAAGCTTTCTTT.

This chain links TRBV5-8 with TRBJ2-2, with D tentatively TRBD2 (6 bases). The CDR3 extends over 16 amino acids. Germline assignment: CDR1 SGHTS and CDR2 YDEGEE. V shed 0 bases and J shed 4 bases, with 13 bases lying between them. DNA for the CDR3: TGTGCCAGCAGCTTGGGAAGCGGGTCGGTCACCGGGGAGCTGTTTTTT. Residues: CASSLGSGSVTGELFF.

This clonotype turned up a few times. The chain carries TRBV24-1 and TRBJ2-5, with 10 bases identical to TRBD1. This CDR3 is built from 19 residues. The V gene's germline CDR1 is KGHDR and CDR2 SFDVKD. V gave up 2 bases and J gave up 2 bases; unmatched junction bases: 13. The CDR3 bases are TGTGCCACCAGTGATTACGGGACAGGGGCCGGCAGGGTTCAAGAGACCCAGTACTTC. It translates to CATSDYGTGAGRVQETQYF.

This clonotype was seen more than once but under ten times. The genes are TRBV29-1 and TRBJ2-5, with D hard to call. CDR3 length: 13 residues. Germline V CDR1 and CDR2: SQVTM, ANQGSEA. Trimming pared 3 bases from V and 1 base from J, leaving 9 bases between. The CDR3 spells CSVDWQTQETQYF. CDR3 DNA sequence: TGCAGCGTTGATTGGCAGACCCAAGAGACCCAGTACTTC.

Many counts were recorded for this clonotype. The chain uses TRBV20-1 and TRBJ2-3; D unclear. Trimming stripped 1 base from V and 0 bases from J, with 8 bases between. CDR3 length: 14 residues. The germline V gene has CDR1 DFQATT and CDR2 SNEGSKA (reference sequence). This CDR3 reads CSARGQTSTDTQYF. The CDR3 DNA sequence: TGCAGTGCTAGAGGGCAAACTAGCACAGATACGCAGTATTTT.

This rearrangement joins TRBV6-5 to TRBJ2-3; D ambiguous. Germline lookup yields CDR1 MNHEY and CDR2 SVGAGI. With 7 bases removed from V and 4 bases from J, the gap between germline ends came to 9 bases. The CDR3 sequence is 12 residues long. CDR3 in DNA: TGTGCCAGCAAGGGTGTGCCAGATACGCAGTATTTT. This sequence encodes CASKGVPDTQYF.